These T cell receptor beta chains were read from a single sample in a study of blood T cell repertoires in COVID-19. Only in-frame clones appear in the TCRdb table, and some are missing; sequencing was by immunoSEQ multiplex PCR. The top ten clones hold roughly 12% of a sample with 250,000 to 300,000 clones, 70% to 90% of them seen once. The sample comprised peripheral blood. The receptors stem from a woman aged 30 to 39 with COVID-19, enrolled during active disease. The CDR3 runs from the conserved cysteine through the conserved F or W. Each record gives: CDR3 length, V gene, CDR3 protein.

12	TRBV7-9	CASSLGEGREFF
14	TRBV19	CASSLRHRPYEAFF
14	TRBV5-6	CASTLPGQASEAFF
17	TRBV25-1	CASSDPRDRGRNYGYTF
15	TRBV11-1	CASSGRTGSSYEQYF
14	TRBV10-1	CASSGGGRTDTQYF
14	TRBV18	CASSPNSMNTEAFF
12	TRBV5-5	CASSLTGTEAFF
14	TRBV5-1	CASREQSGANVLTF
15	TRBV5-6	CASSFPAGGFGELFF
15	TRBV28	CASSDRVGINTEAFF
13	TRBV18	CASSPRTVLEAFF
20	TRBV6-2/TRBV6-3	CASSYDLAGGPLTSTDTQYF
14	TRBV10-3	CAIRDREFGEKLFF
15	TRBV28	CASSLWDSFLGELFF
13	TRBV12-3/TRBV12-4	CASSLTSIYEQYF
13	TRBV6-1	CASSESGQGMAFF
15	TRBV5-1	CASSWTSGGTGELFF
14	TRBV2	CATAVLGEEETQYF
15	TRBV5-1	CASSPHRPQGGGYTF
15	TRBV28	CASSSASAGLDTQYF
13	TRBV30	CAWNRARTDTQYF
15	TRBV28	CASSTGGSGKNIQYF
13	TRBV6-5	CASSRGQGYGYTF
13	TRBV5-4	CASSRDSEGEQYF
13	TRBV29-1	CSVEEGRLDGYTF
13	TRBV19	CASTKEGAYEQYF
15	TRBV24-1	CATSDLSRGPNEQFF
13	TRBV12-3/TRBV12-4	CASRGDWQGEAFF
16	TRBV5-1	CASTLSTGTKRIEQYF
14	TRBV2	CASVEQGVRTEAFF
14	TRBV10-2	CASSPLRQKETQYF
16	TRBV15	CATSRVGDSSTDTQYF
12	TRBV10-3	CAISVDGNTIYF
16	TRBV7-2	CASRSLGGLPYNEQFF
11	TRBV5-1	CASSPDLEQFF
17	TRBV19	CASSIVFAGAFTDTQYF
15	TRBV25-1	CASSEPGGGEETQYF
17	TRBV5-4	CASSSGTGGVGDTEAFF
15	TRBV6-5	CASSYSRQANQPQHF
15	TRBV6-4	CASRPRGASNSPLHF
14	TRBV6-4	CASARDRFNQPQHF
14	TRBV19	CASALGQITDTQYF
10	TRBV15	CATSREAVDF
18	TRBV6-2/TRBV6-3	CASSDPGLAGGRADTQYF
15	TRBV11-2	CASSHAVTGGDEQYF
14	TRBV7-2	CASSLPATNEKLFF
15	TRBV5-4	CASSPTGAANYGYTF
11	TRBV19	CASSGRGRAFF
15	TRBV7-8	CASSLGQGTYNEQFF
19	TRBV28	CASSFPTTHRDRDPDTQYF
12	TRBV6-5	CASRPLAGRQFF
13	TRBV20-1	CSASHPATYEQYF
16	TRBV27	CASTEAGQGLADTQYF
14	TRBV2	CASRPGWAPKGYTF
16	TRBV2	CASSVPGQGAGNTIYF
15	TRBV5-4	CASSSPDRTFYGYTF
12	TRBV7-9	CASSFSSTEAFF
16	TRBV30	CAWTKRSAGGNQPQHF
13	TRBV20-1	CSASFSRQETQYF